The rows below give T cell receptor beta chains drawn from one sample of a study of response to subunit inactivated influenza vaccine. MiXCR, applied by TCRdb to the RT-PCR reads, yields one record per CDR3 protein. The sample includes hundreds of thousands of distinct CDR3 sequences, less than 20% of them seen just once. Material: PBMCs from blood, obtained 5 to 6 days after vaccination. The receptors here all came from a man over 45 who received an inactivated influenza vaccine. CDR3s include the opening cysteine and the closing phenylalanine or tryptophan. Fields, in order: J gene, V gene, D gene, clone size, CDR3 protein, CDR3 DNA. The D gene is left open where the match is weak. Size tells how often a clone was seen (once, few, many) or the class of an expanded clone, and some rows leave it out.

j_gene: TRBJ2-1; v_gene: TRBV20-1; d_gene: TRBD2; abundance: few; CDR3aa: CSARDPRRGGLTDEQFF; CDR3nt: TGCAGTGCTAGAGATCCCCGGCGGGGGGGTCTTACAGATGAGCAGTTCTTC
j_gene: TRBJ2-1; v_gene: TRBV7-9; d_gene: .; abundance: few; CDR3aa: CASSGPGLRNEQFF; CDR3nt: TGTGCCAGCAGCGGACCGGGACTCCGAAATGAGCAGTTCTTC
j_gene: TRBJ2-1; v_gene: TRBV5-1; d_gene: .; abundance: many; CDR3aa: CASSSRGPYNEQFF; CDR3nt: TGCGCCAGCAGCAGTCGGGGCCCCTACAATGAGCAGTTCTTC
j_gene: TRBJ2-5; v_gene: TRBV29-1; d_gene: TRBD1; abundance: many; CDR3aa: CSVEDPLGQEETQYF; CDR3nt: TGCAGCGTTGAAGATCCTTTGGGACAGGAAGAGACCCAGTACTTC
j_gene: TRBJ1-6; v_gene: TRBV5-1; d_gene: .; abundance: few; CDR3aa: CASSLSLGRDSPLHF; CDR3nt: TGCGCCAGCAGCCTGAGTCTCGGCAGGGATTCACCCCTCCACTTT
j_gene: TRBJ1-2; v_gene: TRBV11-2; d_gene: .; abundance: .; CDR3aa: CASSLEQGGSGYTF; CDR3nt: TGTGCCAGCAGCTTGGAACAGGGTGGTTCAGGCTACACCTTC
j_gene: TRBJ2-7; v_gene: TRBV12-3/TRBV12-4; d_gene: TRBD1; abundance: few; CDR3aa: CASSLRQGVHEQYF; CDR3nt: TGTGCCAGCAGTTTGAGACAGGGCGTCCACGAGCAGTACTTC
j_gene: TRBJ1-2; v_gene: TRBV29-1; d_gene: .; abundance: few; CDR3aa: CSVDAVNYGYTF; CDR3nt: TGCAGCGTTGATGCAGTTAACTATGGCTACACCTTC
j_gene: TRBJ2-5; v_gene: TRBV5-1; d_gene: TRBD2; abundance: .; CDR3aa: CASSLDRLAGGPRETQYF; CDR3nt: TGCGCCAGCAGCTTGGATCGGCTAGCGGGAGGGCCTAGGGAGACCCAGTACTTC
j_gene: TRBJ2-7; v_gene: TRBV5-6; d_gene: TRBD2; abundance: many; CDR3aa: CASSGSRRGLAASYEQYF; CDR3nt: TGTGCCAGCAGCGGGAGCCGACGAGGACTAGCGGCAAGCTACGAGCAGTACTTC
j_gene: TRBJ2-5; v_gene: TRBV6-5; d_gene: TRBD1; abundance: few; CDR3aa: CASSYGTGEETQYF; CDR3nt: TGTGCCAGCAGTTACGGGACAGGGGAAGAGACCCAGTACTTC
j_gene: TRBJ2-5; v_gene: TRBV20-1; d_gene: TRBD2; abundance: few; CDR3aa: CSARDLLNSGAHQETQYF; CDR3nt: TGCAGTGCTAGAGATTTGTTGAATAGCGGGGCCCACCAAGAGACCCAGTACTTC
j_gene: TRBJ1-5; v_gene: TRBV24-1; d_gene: .; abundance: few; CDR3aa: CATSGEYSNQPQHF; CDR3nt: TGTGCCACCAGTGGGGAGTATAGCAATCAGCCCCAGCATTTT
j_gene: TRBJ2-1; v_gene: TRBV5-6; d_gene: .; abundance: few; CDR3aa: CASSSPTGPNYNEQFF; CDR3nt: TGTGCCAGCAGCTCACCTACCGGACCTAACTACAATGAGCAGTTCTTC
j_gene: TRBJ2-7; v_gene: TRBV21-1; d_gene: .; abundance: .; CDR3aa: CASSNPGQQISYEQYF; CDR3nt: TGTGCCAGCAGCAACCCGGGGCAGCAAATATCCTACGAGCAGTACTTC
j_gene: TRBJ1-1; v_gene: TRBV6-1; d_gene: .; abundance: few; CDR3aa: CASSEGETEAFF; CDR3nt: TGTGCCAGCAGTGAAGGGGAGACTGAAGCTTTCTTT
j_gene: TRBJ1-1; v_gene: TRBV12-3/TRBV12-4; d_gene: .; abundance: few; CDR3aa: CASSLARWNTEAFF; CDR3nt: TGTGCCAGCAGTTTAGCGAGGTGGAACACTGAAGCTTTCTTT
j_gene: TRBJ1-1; v_gene: TRBV4-3; d_gene: TRBD1; abundance: .; CDR3aa: CASSQDRQGGEAFF; CDR3nt: TGCGCCAGCAGCCAAGATCGACAGGGTGGTGAAGCTTTCTTT
j_gene: TRBJ2-7; v_gene: TRBV4-2; d_gene: TRBD2; abundance: many; CDR3aa: CASSQREPSGAYEQYF; CDR3nt: TGTGCCAGCAGCCAACGGGAACCTAGCGGGGCCTACGAGCAGTACTTC
j_gene: TRBJ2-6; v_gene: TRBV12-3/TRBV12-4; d_gene: .; abundance: .; CDR3aa: CASLRDSGANVLTF; CDR3nt: TGTGCCAGCCTCAGGGACTCTGGGGCCAACGTCCTGACTTTC
j_gene: TRBJ1-6; v_gene: TRBV4-1; d_gene: TRBD1; abundance: .; CDR3aa: CASSQETGTLSPLHF; CDR3nt: TGCGCCAGCAGCCAGGAGACAGGGACATTGTCACCCCTCCACTTT
j_gene: TRBJ2-5; v_gene: TRBV6-5; d_gene: .; abundance: few; CDR3aa: CASSYSGLETQYF; CDR3nt: TGTGCCAGCAGTTACTCCGGCCTTGAGACCCAGTACTTC
j_gene: TRBJ2-1; v_gene: TRBV29-1; d_gene: .; abundance: .; CDR3aa: CSVGLGSSYNEQFF; CDR3nt: TGCAGCGTGGGTTTGGGTAGCTCCTACAATGAGCAGTTCTTC
j_gene: TRBJ1-6; v_gene: TRBV5-1; d_gene: .; abundance: many; CDR3aa: CASSLDWGVNSPLHF; CDR3nt: TGCGCCAGCAGCTTGGATTGGGGTGTTAATTCACCCCTCCACTTT
j_gene: TRBJ1-2; v_gene: TRBV5-1; d_gene: TRBD1; abundance: few; CDR3aa: CASSLNRGGNYGYTF; CDR3nt: TGCGCCAGCAGCTTGAACAGGGGCGGCAACTATGGCTACACCTTC
j_gene: TRBJ2-2; v_gene: TRBV29-1; d_gene: .; abundance: many; CDR3aa: CSVEDYRNTGELFF; CDR3nt: TGCAGCGTTGAAGACTACAGAAACACCGGGGAGCTGTTTTTT
j_gene: TRBJ1-1; v_gene: TRBV5-1; d_gene: .; abundance: few; CDR3aa: CASSLYLEVTEAFF; CDR3nt: TGCGCCAGCAGCTTGTATTTAGAGGTCACTGAAGCTTTCTTT
j_gene: TRBJ2-7; v_gene: TRBV5-1; d_gene: TRBD2; abundance: .; CDR3aa: CASSLGSATSGWSSYEQYF; CDR3nt: TGCGCCAGCAGCTTGGGTTCGGCGACTAGCGGGTGGAGCTCCTACGAGCAGTACTTC
j_gene: TRBJ2-2; v_gene: TRBV5-1; d_gene: .; abundance: few; CDR3aa: CASSLVVGQNTGELFF; CDR3nt: TGCGCCAGCAGCTTGGTGGTTGGGCAGAACACCGGGGAGCTGTTTTTT
j_gene: TRBJ2-2; v_gene: TRBV11-2; d_gene: .; abundance: .; CDR3aa: CASSLGYAPTGTLNSGELFF; CDR3nt: TGTGCCAGCAGCTTAGGATATGCACCCACCGGGACTCTGAACAGCGGGGAGCTGTTTTTT
j_gene: TRBJ2-1; v_gene: TRBV2; d_gene: .; abundance: few; CDR3aa: CASSEGRRHSYNEQFF; CDR3nt: TGTGCCAGCAGTGAAGGCAGACGCCACTCCTACAATGAGCAGTTCTTC
j_gene: TRBJ2-5; v_gene: TRBV11-2; d_gene: .; abundance: many; CDR3aa: CASSPGPRMGTQYF; CDR3nt: TGTGCCAGCAGCCCGGGCCCCCGAATGGGGACCCAGTACTTC
j_gene: TRBJ2-7; v_gene: TRBV10-3; d_gene: .; abundance: few; CDR3aa: CAISDFGGVGPYEQYF; CDR3nt: TGTGCCATCAGTGATTTCGGGGGAGTGGGCCCCTACGAGCAGTACTTC
j_gene: TRBJ1-2; v_gene: TRBV10-3; d_gene: .; abundance: few; CDR3aa: CAISAGTGSYTF; CDR3nt: TGTGCCATCAGTGCCGGGACGGGAAGCTACACCTTC
j_gene: TRBJ2-3; v_gene: TRBV3-1; d_gene: .; abundance: .; CDR3aa: CASSPTGWGGTDTQYF; CDR3nt: TGTGCCAGCAGCCCGACCGGCTGGGGGGGCACAGATACGCAGTATTTT
j_gene: TRBJ2-1; v_gene: TRBV12-3/TRBV12-4; d_gene: TRBD2; abundance: .; CDR3aa: CASSFPGGPYNEQFF; CDR3nt: TGTGCCAGCAGTTTTCCGGGAGGGCCCTACAATGAGCAGTTCTTC
j_gene: TRBJ2-3; v_gene: TRBV6-1; d_gene: .; abundance: once; CDR3aa: CAFQTGTSTDTQYF; CDR3nt: TGTGCCTTTCAGACAGGGACTAGCACAGATACGCAGTATTTT
j_gene: TRBJ2-2; v_gene: TRBV7-9; d_gene: .; abundance: .; CDR3aa: CASTRTAGSTGELFF; CDR3nt: TGTGCCAGCACCCGGACTGCCGGGTCAACCGGGGAGCTGTTTTTT
j_gene: TRBJ2-1; v_gene: TRBV29-1; d_gene: TRBD2; abundance: many; CDR3aa: CSVGVASGGGNEQFF; CDR3nt: TGCAGCGTCGGTGTGGCTAGCGGGGGGGGCAATGAGCAGTTCTTC
j_gene: TRBJ2-7; v_gene: TRBV20-1; d_gene: .; abundance: .; CDR3aa: CSAGSGTLRYEQYF; CDR3nt: TGCAGTGCTGGCTCCGGGACTTTACGGTACGAGCAGTACTTC
j_gene: TRBJ1-5; v_gene: TRBV12-3/TRBV12-4; d_gene: .; abundance: many; CDR3aa: CASSLDRGLPQHF; CDR3nt: TGTGCCAGCAGTTTAGACAGAGGATTGCCCCAGCATTTT
j_gene: TRBJ1-3; v_gene: TRBV5-1; d_gene: .; abundance: few; CDR3aa: CASRDSSGNTIYF; CDR3nt: TGCGCCAGCAGGGATAGCTCTGGAAACACCATATATTTT
j_gene: TRBJ1-2; v_gene: TRBV25-1; d_gene: TRBD1; abundance: .; CDR3aa: CASSEGQGAFGYTF; CDR3nt: TGTGCCAGCAGTGAAGGACAGGGGGCTTTTGGCTACACCTTC
j_gene: TRBJ2-3; v_gene: TRBV18; d_gene: .; abundance: many; CDR3aa: CASSPTDTQYF; CDR3nt: TGTGCCAGCTCACCCACAGATACGCAGTATTTT
j_gene: TRBJ1-5; v_gene: TRBV10-3; d_gene: TRBD1; abundance: .; CDR3aa: CAIRQGAEQPQHF; CDR3nt: TGTGCCATCAGACAGGGGGCAGAGCAGCCCCAGCATTTT
j_gene: TRBJ2-3; v_gene: TRBV15; d_gene: TRBD2; abundance: .; CDR3aa: CATSRPPRIAGGPKDTQYF; CDR3nt: TGTGCCACCAGCAGACCGCCCCGGATAGCGGGAGGGCCTAAAGATACGCAGTATTTT
j_gene: TRBJ2-1; v_gene: TRBV3-1; d_gene: TRBD2; abundance: many; CDR3aa: CASSQGTSGLNEQFF; CDR3nt: TGTGCCAGCAGCCAAGGGACTAGCGGCCTCAATGAGCAGTTCTTC
j_gene: TRBJ2-5; v_gene: TRBV9; d_gene: .; abundance: .; CDR3aa: CASSISTGQETQYF; CDR3nt: TGTGCCAGCAGCATCTCCACCGGCCAAGAGACCCAGTACTTC
j_gene: TRBJ2-4; v_gene: TRBV5-1; d_gene: .; abundance: many; CDR3aa: CASSFGGLTTKNIQYF; CDR3nt: TGCGCCAGCAGCTTTGGGGGCCTTACTACCAAAAACATTCAGTACTTC